Here is one T cell receptor (beta chain) with its context. Its antigen is as yet unknown. This specimen belongs to a study of cytomegalovirus exposure and HLA in healthy donors. Findings of the study overall: Later genetic work tied a missense DCLRE1C variant to beta-chain V and J trimming. Looking again later, the authors saw that most CMV-associated TCR beta chains seemed HLA-restricted. CMV serostatus stood as the only immune exposure information on hand.

Trimming removed 5 bases from V and 5 bases from J, with 15 bases in between. The CDR3 has 14 residues. Germline CDR1 MDHEN, CDR2 SYDVKM. PCR primers comprised 60 Vbeta and 13 Jbeta primers. TCRdb keeps only in-frame clones here, not all; method: immunoSEQ multiplex PCR. The table has 70,000 or so clones, 55% to 80% seen once; the top ten hold 3%. Sequencing was carried out using PBMCs. This TCR came from a woman between 50 and 59 years old in good health and CMV-seronegative. The rearrangement links TRBV28 to TRBJ1-2, with D perhaps TRBD1 (6 bases). CDR3 loop: CASSQTGFGYGYTF. CDR3 bases: TGTGCCAGCAGTCAAACAGGGTTTGGGTATGGCTACACCTTC.